This T cell receptor (beta chain) is drawn from a study of cytomegalovirus exposure and HLA in healthy donors. Study-wide results and caveats: Previously analyzed data showed that most TCR beta V segments were productive at a frequency of about 90% or about 30%. Prediction of most subjects' HLA-A and HLA-B alleles by TCR beta sequences was reportedly accurate. DRB1 showed the most TCR associations and HLA-C the fewest in a later analysis, as rates varied by HLA locus. An analysis was carried out later, and it reportedly showed fewer N-insertions in an Asian-associated ancestry cluster than the approximately 680-donor mean.

V gave up 6 bases and J gave up 10 bases; unmatched junction bases: 12. CDR3 size: 15 residues. CDR1 SGHTA and CDR2 FQGTGA come from the germline V gene. Primers: 60 Vbeta forward and 13 Jbeta reverse. The repertoire was sequenced with immunoSEQ multiplex PCR; TCRdb's copy has only in-frame clones and lacks some. This sample carries over 70,000 clones, 77% of them seen once, and the ten largest clones take around 3%. As regards this clone: What it binds is unknown.

The sample comprised PBMCs. V usage is TRBV7-3 and J usage is TRBJ1-6; 7 bases are a match to TRBD1. This TCR was recovered from a man aged 45-65 years in good health and CMV-seropositive. The CDR3 protein is CASRLLPGGSSPLHF. The CDR3 DNA reads TGTGCCAGCAGACTCCTACCAGGGGGATCGTCACCCCTCCACTTT.